This T cell receptor (beta chain) was recovered during a study of blood T cell repertoires in COVID-19. Study-level information: Both acute and convalescent COVID-19 samples were obtained from the United States, Italy and Spain.

Some clones are missing from TCRdb's copy, which holds only in-frame ones; the method was immunoSEQ multiplex PCR. The repertoire holds 200,000 to 300,000 clones, about 90% seen once, with less than 4% in the top ten. Germline V gives CDR1 SGHAT, CDR2 FQNNGV. The CDR3 loop spans 18 amino acids. With 5 bases clipped from V and 5 bases from J, the junction kept 20 bases outside the gene matches. The rearrangement joins TRBV11-2 to TRBJ2-5; 7 bases map to TRBD1. Source material: peripheral blood. The TCR sequence derives from a woman aged 30 to 39 who had recovered from COVID-19. The CDR3 region has the DNA TGTGCCAGCAGCCCGGGTTCTAGTGCGGACAGGTGGCGCGAGACCCAGTACTTC. Protein sequence: CASSPGSSADRWRETQYF.